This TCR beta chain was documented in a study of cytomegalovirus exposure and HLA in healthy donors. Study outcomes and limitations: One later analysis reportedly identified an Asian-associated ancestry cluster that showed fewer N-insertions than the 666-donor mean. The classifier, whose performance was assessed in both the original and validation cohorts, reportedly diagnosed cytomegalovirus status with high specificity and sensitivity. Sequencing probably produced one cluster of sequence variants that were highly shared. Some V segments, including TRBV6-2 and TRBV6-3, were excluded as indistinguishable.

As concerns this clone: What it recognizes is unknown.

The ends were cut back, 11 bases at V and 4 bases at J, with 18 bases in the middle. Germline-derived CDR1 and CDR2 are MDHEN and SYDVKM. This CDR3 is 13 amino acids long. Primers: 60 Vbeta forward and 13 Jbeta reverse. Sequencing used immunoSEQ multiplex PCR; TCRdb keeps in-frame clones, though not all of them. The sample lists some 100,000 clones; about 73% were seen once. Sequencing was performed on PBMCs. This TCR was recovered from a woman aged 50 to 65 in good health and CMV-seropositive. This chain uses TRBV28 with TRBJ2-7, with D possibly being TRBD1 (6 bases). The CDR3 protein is CAALRDKPYEQYF. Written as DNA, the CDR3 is TGTGCCGCCCTCCGGGACAAACCTTACGAGCAGTACTTC.